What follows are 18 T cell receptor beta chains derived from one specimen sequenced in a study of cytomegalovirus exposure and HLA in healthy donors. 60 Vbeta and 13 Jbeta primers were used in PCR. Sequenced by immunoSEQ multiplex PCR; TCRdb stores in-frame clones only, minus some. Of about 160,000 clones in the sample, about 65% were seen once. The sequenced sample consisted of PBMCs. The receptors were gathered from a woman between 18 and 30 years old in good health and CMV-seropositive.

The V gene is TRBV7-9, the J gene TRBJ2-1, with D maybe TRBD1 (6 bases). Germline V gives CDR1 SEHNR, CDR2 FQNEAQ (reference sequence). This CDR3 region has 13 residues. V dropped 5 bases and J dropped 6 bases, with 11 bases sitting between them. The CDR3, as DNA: TGTGCCAGCAGCCTAAGGACAGTCAATGAGCAGTTCTTC. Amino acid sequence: CASSLRTVNEQFF.

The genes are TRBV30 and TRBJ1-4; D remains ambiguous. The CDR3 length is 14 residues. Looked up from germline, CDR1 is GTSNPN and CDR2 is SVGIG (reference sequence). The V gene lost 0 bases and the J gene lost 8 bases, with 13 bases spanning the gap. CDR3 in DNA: TGTGCCTGGAGTGTAGGAGGGAATCGGGAAAAACTGTTTTTT. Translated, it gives CAWSVGGNREKLFF. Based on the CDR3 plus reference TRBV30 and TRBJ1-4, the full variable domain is SQTIHQWPATLVQPVGSPLSLECTVEGTSNPNLYWYRQAAGRGLQLLFYSVGIGQISSEVPQNLSASRPQDRQFILSSKKLLLSDSGFYLCAWSVGGNREKLFFGSGTQLSVL.

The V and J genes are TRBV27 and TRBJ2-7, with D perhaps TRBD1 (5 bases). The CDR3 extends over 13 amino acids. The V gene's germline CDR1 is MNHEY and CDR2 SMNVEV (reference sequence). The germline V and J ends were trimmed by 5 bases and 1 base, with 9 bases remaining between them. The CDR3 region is CASSVGASYEQYF. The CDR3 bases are TGTGCCAGCAGTGTAGGGGCGTCCTACGAGCAGTACTTC.

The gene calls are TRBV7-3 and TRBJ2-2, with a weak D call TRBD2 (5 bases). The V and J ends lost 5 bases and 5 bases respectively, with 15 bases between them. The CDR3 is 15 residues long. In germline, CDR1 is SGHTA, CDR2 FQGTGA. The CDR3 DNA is TGTGCCAGCAGCCCTTCTGGAACTAGGACCGGGGAGCTGTTTTTT. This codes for CASSPSGTRTGELFF. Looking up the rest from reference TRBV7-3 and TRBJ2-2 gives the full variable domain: GAGVSQTPSNKVTEKGKYVELRCDPISGHTALYWYRQSLGQGPEFLIYFQGTGAADDSGLPNDRFFAVRPEGSVSTLKIQRTERGDSAVYLCASSPSGTRTGELFFGEGSRLTVL.

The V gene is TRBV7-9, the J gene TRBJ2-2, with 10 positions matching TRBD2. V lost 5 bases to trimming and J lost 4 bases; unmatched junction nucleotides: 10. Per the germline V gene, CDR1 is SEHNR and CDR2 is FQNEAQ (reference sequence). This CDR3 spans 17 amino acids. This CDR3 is CASSPRASGSVTGELFF. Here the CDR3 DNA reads TGTGCCAGCAGCCCAAGGGCTAGCGGGAGTGTCACCGGGGAGCTGTTTTTT.

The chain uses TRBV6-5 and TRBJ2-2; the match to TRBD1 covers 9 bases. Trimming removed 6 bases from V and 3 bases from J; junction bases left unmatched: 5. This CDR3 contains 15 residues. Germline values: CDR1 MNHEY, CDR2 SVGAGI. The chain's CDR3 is CASSTDRGYTGELFF. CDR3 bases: TGTGCCAGCAGCACGGACAGGGGATACACCGGGGAGCTGTTTTTT.

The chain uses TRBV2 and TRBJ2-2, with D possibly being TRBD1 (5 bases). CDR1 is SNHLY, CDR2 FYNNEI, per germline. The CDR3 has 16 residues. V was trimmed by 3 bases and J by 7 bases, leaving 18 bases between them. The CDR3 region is CASSEAGPNTGGELFF. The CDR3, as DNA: TGTGCCAGCAGTGAGGCAGGGCCGAACACGGGCGGGGAGCTGTTTTTT.

CDR3 sequence reads: CASSGAGDPPDTQYF. Written as DNA, the CDR3 is TGTGCCAGCAGCGGCGCGGGGGACCCGCCAGATACGCAGTATTTT. The chain combines TRBV9 with TRBJ2-3; TRBD2 matches 7 bases. Trimming at V came to 3 bases and at J to 4 bases, leaving 8 bases not matched to a gene. Germline CDR1 and CDR2: SGDLS and YYNGEE. The CDR3 sequence is 15 residues long.

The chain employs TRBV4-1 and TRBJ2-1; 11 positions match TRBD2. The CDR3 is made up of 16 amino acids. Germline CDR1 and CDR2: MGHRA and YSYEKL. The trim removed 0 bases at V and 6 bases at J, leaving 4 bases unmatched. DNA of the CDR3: TGCGCCAGCAGCCAAGATTTAGCGGGAGGGAGCAATGAGCAGTTCTTC. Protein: CASSQDLAGGSNEQFF.

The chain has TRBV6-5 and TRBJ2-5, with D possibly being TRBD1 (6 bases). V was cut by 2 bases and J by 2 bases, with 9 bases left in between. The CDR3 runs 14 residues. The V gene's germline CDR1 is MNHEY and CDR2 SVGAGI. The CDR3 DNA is TGTGCCAGCAGTTACGAGAGGGGGCAAGAGACCCAGTACTTC. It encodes CASSYERGQETQYF.

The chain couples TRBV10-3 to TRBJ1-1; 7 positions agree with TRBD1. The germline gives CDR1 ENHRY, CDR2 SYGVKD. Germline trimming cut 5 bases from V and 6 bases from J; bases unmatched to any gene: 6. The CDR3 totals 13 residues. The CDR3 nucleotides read TGTGCCATCAGTAAGACAGGGCACGCTGAAGCTTTCTTT. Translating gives CAISKTGHAEAFF.

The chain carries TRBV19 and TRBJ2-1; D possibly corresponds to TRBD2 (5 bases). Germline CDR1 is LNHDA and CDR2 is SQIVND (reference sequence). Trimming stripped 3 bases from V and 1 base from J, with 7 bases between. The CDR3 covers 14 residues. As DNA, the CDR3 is TGTGCCAGTAGTATCCGGGATTCCTACAATGAGCAGTTCTTC. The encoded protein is CASSIRDSYNEQFF.

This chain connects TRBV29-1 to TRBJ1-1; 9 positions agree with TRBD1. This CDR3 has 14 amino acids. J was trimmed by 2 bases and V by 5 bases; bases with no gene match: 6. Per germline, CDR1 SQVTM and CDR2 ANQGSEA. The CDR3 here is CSVTGTGTNTEAFF. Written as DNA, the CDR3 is TGCAGCGTTACCGGGACAGGGACCAACACTGAAGCTTTCTTT.

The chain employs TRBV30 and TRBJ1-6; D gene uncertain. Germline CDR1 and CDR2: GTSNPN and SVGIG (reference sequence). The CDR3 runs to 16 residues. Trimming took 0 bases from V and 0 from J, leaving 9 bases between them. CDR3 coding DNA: TGTGCCTGGAGTGTAGTCCCGAGCTCCTATAATTCACCCCTCCACTTT. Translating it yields CAWSVVPSSYNSPLHF.

CDR3 residues: CASSPGTVEAFF. The DNA for the CDR3 is TGTGCCAGCAGCCCGGGGACTGTTGAAGCTTTCTTT. V is TRBV7-9 and J is TRBJ1-1, with a tentative D call TRBD1 (5 bases). Germline V gives CDR1 SEHNR, CDR2 FQNEAQ (reference sequence). This CDR3 is built from 12 residues. Trimming removed 5 bases at V and 7 bases at J, with 11 bases between.

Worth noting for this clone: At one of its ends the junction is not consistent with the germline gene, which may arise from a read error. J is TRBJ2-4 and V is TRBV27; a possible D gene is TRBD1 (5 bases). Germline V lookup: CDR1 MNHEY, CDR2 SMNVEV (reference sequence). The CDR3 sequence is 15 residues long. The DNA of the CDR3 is TGTGCCAGCAGTCCTCGGTTGGCACCGACGGACATCCAGTACTTC. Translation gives CASSPRLAPTDIQYF.

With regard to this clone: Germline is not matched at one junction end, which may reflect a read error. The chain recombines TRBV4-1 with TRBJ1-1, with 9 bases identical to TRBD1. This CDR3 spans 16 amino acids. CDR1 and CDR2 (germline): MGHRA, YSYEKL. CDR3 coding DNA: TGCGCCGGCAGCCAAGCCCAGAGGGACAGGGTTAGGTCGGCTTTCTTT. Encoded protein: CAGSQAQRDRVRSAFF.

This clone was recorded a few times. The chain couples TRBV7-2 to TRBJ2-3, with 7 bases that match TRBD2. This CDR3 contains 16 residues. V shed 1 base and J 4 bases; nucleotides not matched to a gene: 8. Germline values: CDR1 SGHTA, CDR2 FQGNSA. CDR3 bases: TGTGCCAGCAGCTTAGTGGCGGGAGTATTGTCAGATACGCAGTATTTT. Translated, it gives CASSLVAGVLSDTQYF.